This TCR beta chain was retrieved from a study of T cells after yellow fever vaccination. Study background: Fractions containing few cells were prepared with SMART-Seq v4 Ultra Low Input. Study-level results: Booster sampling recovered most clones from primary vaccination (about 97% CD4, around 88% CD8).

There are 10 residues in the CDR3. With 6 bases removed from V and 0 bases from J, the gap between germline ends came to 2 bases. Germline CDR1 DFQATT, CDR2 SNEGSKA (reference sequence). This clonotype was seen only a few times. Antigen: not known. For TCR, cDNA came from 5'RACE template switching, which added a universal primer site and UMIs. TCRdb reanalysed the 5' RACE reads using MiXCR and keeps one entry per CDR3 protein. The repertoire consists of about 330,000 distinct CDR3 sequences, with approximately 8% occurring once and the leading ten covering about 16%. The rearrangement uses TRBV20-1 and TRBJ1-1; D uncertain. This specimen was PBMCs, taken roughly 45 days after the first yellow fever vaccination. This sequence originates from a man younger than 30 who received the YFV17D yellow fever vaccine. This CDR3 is CSALNTEAFF. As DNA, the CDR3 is TGCAGTGCATTGAACACTGAAGCTTTCTTT.